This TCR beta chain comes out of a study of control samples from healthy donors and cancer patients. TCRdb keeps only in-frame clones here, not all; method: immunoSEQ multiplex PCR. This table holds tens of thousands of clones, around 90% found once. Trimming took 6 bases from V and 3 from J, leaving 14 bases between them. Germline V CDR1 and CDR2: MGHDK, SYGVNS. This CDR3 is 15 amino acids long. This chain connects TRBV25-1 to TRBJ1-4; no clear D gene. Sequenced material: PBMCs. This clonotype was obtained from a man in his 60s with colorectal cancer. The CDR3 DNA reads TGTGCCAGCAGGGAACTTGGAGGAGCTAATGAAAAACTGTTTTTT. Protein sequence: CASRELGGANEKLFF.